This passage covers 17 T cell receptor beta chains from one sample sequenced in a study of T cell responses to AZD1222 COVID-19 vaccine. Libraries were prepared by immunoSEQ multiplex PCR; TCRdb keeps only in-frame clonotypes and omits some of them. The sample lists tens of thousands of clones; roughly 88% were seen once. The sequencing used peripheral blood, collected on day 0 of AZD1222 vaccination. The receptors come from an adult in good health.

This chain uses TRBV7-2 with TRBJ1-5; tentatively, D is TRBD1 (5 bases). This CDR3 is 15 amino acids long. Germline V CDR1 and CDR2: SGHTA, FQGNSA. Trimming left V 1 base short and J 2 bases short, with 9 bases between. The CDR3 loop is CASSLDRLGNQPQHF. The DNA of the CDR3 is TGTGCCAGCAGCTTAGACAGGTTGGGCAATCAGCCCCAGCATTTT.

The CDR3 loop reads CASGLEDGGGYEQYF. DNA of the CDR3: TGTGCTAGTGGTTTGGAGGATGGGGGCGGGTACGAGCAGTACTTC. The chain uses TRBV12-5 and TRBJ2-7; D might be TRBD1 (6 bases). Trimming left V 1 base short and J 4 bases short, with 14 bases between. This CDR3 is built from 15 residues. Germline assignment: CDR1 LGHNT and CDR2 FRNRAP.

This clone was observed a handful of times. V usage is TRBV19 and J usage is TRBJ1-2; TRBD1 is a possible D gene (6 bases). The CDR3 runs 13 residues. Germline-derived CDR1 and CDR2 are LNHDA and SQIVND (reference sequence). Trimming removed 9 bases at V and 6 bases at J, with 17 bases between. In DNA, the CDR3 is TGTGCCAGAAGGGGGAGGTGGAACAATGGCTACACCTTC. Amino acids: CARRGRWNNGYTF.

The J gene is TRBJ1-4, the V gene TRBV25-1, with a tentative D call TRBD1 (5 bases). The CDR3 covers 15 residues. V lost 3 bases, J lost 5 bases, and 13 bases lay in between. Germline V gene lookup returns CDR1 MGHDK and CDR2 SYGVNS. The CDR3 bases are TGTGCCAGCAGTGATGGGGCTATGCCCAATGAAAAACTGTTTTTT. Its translation: CASSDGAMPNEKLFF.

This chain connects TRBV28 to TRBJ2-2; D assignment may be TRBD1 or TRBD2 (5 bases each). The CDR3 extends over 15 amino acids. In germline, CDR1 is MDHEN, CDR2 SYDVKM. V shed 8 bases and J shed 3 bases, with 16 bases lying between them. CDR3 in amino acids: CASGGGEIYTGELFF. CDR3 DNA: TGTGCCAGCGGGGGTGGGGAGATTTACACCGGGGAGCTGTTTTTT.

The chain recombines TRBV3-1 (or the pseudogene TRBV3-2) with TRBJ1-3; D possibly corresponds to TRBD1 (6 bases). Germline V gene lookup returns CDR1 LGHDT and CDR2 YNNKEL (reference sequence). V gave up 0 bases and J gave up 2 bases, with 11 bases separating them. The CDR3 covers 16 residues. This CDR3 is CASSQDVAGAGNTIYF. The DNA of the CDR3 is TGTGCCAGCAGCCAAGATGTGGCAGGGGCTGGAAACACCATATATTTT.

The chain is built from TRBV11-2 and TRBJ2-1, with 8 bases identical to TRBD2. The CDR3 length is 17 residues. Looked up from germline, CDR1 is SGHAT and CDR2 is FQNNGV. Trimming at V came to 4 bases and at J to 0 bases, leaving 8 bases not matched to a gene. In DNA form, the CDR3 reads TGTGCCAGCAGCTCGCCTAGCGGGTTTAGCTCCTACAATGAGCAGTTCTTC. Amino acid sequence: CASSSPSGFSSYNEQFF.

The chain combines TRBV18 with TRBJ1-5; tentative D call: TRBD1 (5 bases). Trimming took 4 bases from V and 8 from J, leaving 12 bases between them. Germline CDR1 reads KGHSH; CDR2 reads LQKENI. The CDR3 spans 13 residues. CDR3 bases: TGTGCCAGCTCACGGACACTTCCGGAGCCCCAGCATTTT. It yields the protein CASSRTLPEPQHF.

This clone appeared a few times. The chain has TRBV7-9 and TRBJ1-5; TRBD1 might be the D (5 bases). V lost 1 base to trimming and J lost 5 bases, with 9 bases between them. The germline gives CDR1 SEHNR, CDR2 FQNEAQ (reference sequence). This CDR3 region has 14 residues. The CDR3 DNA sequence: TGTGCCAGCAGCTTAGGAGGGGCGGATCAGCCCCAGCATTTT. The encoded protein is CASSLGGADQPQHF.

V usage is TRBV19 and J usage is TRBJ2-5; 8 nucleotides agree with TRBD1. The CDR3 has 14 amino acids. Losses at the gene ends were 3 bases for V and 5 bases for J; bases not matched to a gene: 5. Germline lookup yields CDR1 LNHDA and CDR2 SQIVND (reference sequence). This CDR3 is CASSIGDRPETQYF. CDR3 sequence (DNA): TGTGCCAGTAGTATTGGGGACAGGCCCGAGACCCAGTACTTC.

This clone has a handful of counts. V and J are TRBV7-9 and TRBJ2-7, with 10 bases identical to TRBD1. This CDR3 contains 16 residues. Germline V gene sequence: CDR1 SEHNR, CDR2 FQNEAQ (reference sequence). The V and J ends lost 5 bases and 2 bases, in that order; junction bases with no gene match: 9. CDR3 DNA: TGTGCCAGCAGCGACACCGGGACAGGGGCCCCCTACGAGCAGTACTTC. This codes for CASSDTGTGAPYEQYF.

The chain carries TRBV12-3 or TRBV12-4 and TRBJ1-5; D may be TRBD1 (6 bases). There are 13 residues in the CDR3. Trimming removed 5 bases from V and 4 bases from J, with 9 bases in between. The DNA of the CDR3 is TGTGCCAGCAGTATCCAGGGGAATCAGCCCCAGCATTTT. It translates to CASSIQGNQPQHF.

The V call is TRBV18, the J call TRBJ2-6, with TRBD2 as a possible D gene (5 bases). The CDR3 extends over 17 amino acids. Germline loops: CDR1 KGHSH, CDR2 LQKENI. Trimming shortened V by 3 bases and J by 1 base, and 13 bases separated the two germline ends. CDR3 in DNA: TGTGCCAGCTCACCCGGGGTTTTGGATTCTGGGGCCAACGTCCTGACTTTC. Its translation: CASSPGVLDSGANVLTF. Full variable domain (outside the CDR3, taken from reference TRBV18 and TRBJ2-6): NAGVMQNPRHLVRRRGQEARLRCSPMKGHSHVYWYRQLPEEGLKFMVYLQKENIIDESGMPKERFSAEFPKEGPSILRIQQVVRGDSAAYFCASSPGVLDSGANVLTFGAGSRLTVL.

This chain uses TRBV2 with TRBJ1-5; 11 nucleotides match TRBD1. The V gene end was trimmed by 10 bases and the J gene end by 9 bases; junction bases not matched to a gene: 11. This CDR3 is 14 amino acids long. Germline values: CDR1 SNHLY, CDR2 FYNNEI. For the CDR3, the DNA is TGTGCCACCATGGTGGACAGGGGGCAGGGGCCCCAGCATTTT. This codes for CATMVDRGQGPQHF.

J is TRBJ1-1 and V is TRBV19; possibly TRBD1 for D (6 bases). The CDR3 runs to 17 residues. Germline CDR1 and CDR2: LNHDA and SQIVND (reference sequence). V dropped 3 bases and J dropped 5 bases, with 22 bases sitting between them. The CDR3 DNA is TGTGCCAGTAGTATGGCCTCGGGGGCGCCGGGTCATACTGAAGCTTTCTTT. This gives the protein CASSMASGAPGHTEAFF. Full variable domain (outside the CDR3, taken from reference TRBV19 and TRBJ1-1): DGGITQSPKYLFRKEGQNVTLSCEQNLNHDAMYWYRQDPGQGLRLIYYSQIVNDFQKGDIAEGYSVSREKKESFPLTVTSAQKNPTAFYLCASSMASGAPGHTEAFFGQGTRLTVV.

The genes are TRBV3-1 (or the pseudogene TRBV3-2) and TRBJ2-3, with D maybe TRBD2 (7 bases). Trimming shortened V by 2 bases and J by 2 bases, and 11 bases separated the two germline ends. CDR1 is LGHDT, CDR2 YNNKEL, per germline (reference sequence). This CDR3 contains 15 residues. The CDR3 here is CASSQTGGSTDTQYF. Here the CDR3 DNA reads TGTGCCAGCAGCCAAACGGGGGGCTCCACAGATACGCAGTATTTT.

The genes are TRBV7-9 and TRBJ1-5, with TRBD1 as a possible D gene (5 bases). Trimming stripped 5 bases from V and 5 bases from J, with 10 bases between. CDR1 is SEHNR and CDR2 is FQNEAQ in the germline V gene (reference sequence). CDR3 length: 13 amino acids. Here the CDR3 reads CASSRDAYQPQHF. In nucleotides, the CDR3 is TGTGCCAGCAGCCGGGACGCGTATCAGCCCCAGCATTTT.